Below are 22 T cell receptor beta chains sequenced from a single sample in a study of T cells in Graves' hyperthyroidism and ophthalmopathy (dated by TCRdb to about 2019). Library preparation used multiplex PCR. Instrument on record: Illumina HiSeq 2000. TCR beta CDR3 regions were amplified from RNA transcripts. For the first round of RT-PCR on the TCR CDR3, the HTBI primer set was used together with the Qiagen OneStep RT-PCR kit. TCRdb reprocessing: public reads trimmed at Q25 with fastp, clones called with MiXCR, in-frame beta chains kept. Records with the same CDR3 protein are collapsed into one entry carrying the most frequent genes and DNA. The sample table contains about half a million distinct CDR3 sequences; only one count was recorded for around 24% of them. The biggest ten clones account for over 9% of the sample. The sequenced material came from blood. These receptors came from a woman aged 25-40 years with Graves' ophthalmopathy.

This clonotype has ten or more counts. Germline and junction disagree at one end, which may indicate a read error. This chain connects TRBV7-9 to TRBJ1-1; 8 nucleotides line up with TRBD1. This CDR3 is 13 amino acids long. Germline CDR1 is SEHNR and CDR2 is FQNEAQ (reference sequence). For the CDR3, the DNA is TGTGCCAGCACCTTATGGGACAGGAGGGAAGCTTTCTTT. This encodes CASTLWDRREAFF.

This clonotype was recorded many times. V and J are TRBV20-1 and TRBJ1-1; TRBD1 matches 7 bases. The V and J ends lost 5 bases and 2 bases, in that order; junction bases with no gene match: 5. The CDR3 extends over 13 amino acids. The germline V gene has CDR1 DFQATT and CDR2 SNEGSKA (reference sequence). CDR3 DNA: TGCAGTGCTCCAGACAGGGCTAACACTGAAGCTTTCTTT. This sequence encodes CSAPDRANTEAFF.

This clonotype has at least ten counts. V is TRBV6-5 and J is TRBJ2-6, with D possibly TRBD2 on 6 matching bases. The CDR3 has 16 amino acids. Trimming stripped 4 bases from V and 0 bases from J, with 10 bases between. The germline gives CDR1 MNHEY, CDR2 SVGAGI. CDR3 nucleotide sequence: TGTGCCAGCAGTTTCGGAGGGCACTCTGGGGCCAACGTCCTGACTTTC. This codes for CASSFGGHSGANVLTF.

This clonotype was recorded at least ten times. V usage is TRBV6-1 and J usage is TRBJ2-2; 7 nucleotides agree with TRBD2. This CDR3 has 15 residues. J was trimmed by 5 bases and V by 1 base; bases with no gene match: 4. Germline V CDR1 and CDR2: MNHNS, SASEGT. In DNA form, the CDR3 reads TGTGCCAGCAGTGAAGGGGGGAGGGTTACCGGGGAGCTGTTTTTT. Translated: CASSEGGRVTGELFF.

This clonotype was counted only a few times. The chain employs TRBV30 and TRBJ1-1; TRBD1 is a possible D gene (5 bases). The CDR3 totals 13 residues. Trimming removed 2 bases from V and 1 base from J, with 8 bases in between. Germline CDR1 GTSNPN, CDR2 SVGIG (reference sequence). The DNA of the CDR3 is TGTGCCTGGAGTCACGGGGGGAACACTGAAGCTTTCTTT. Protein sequence: CAWSHGGNTEAFF. The full variable domain, rest sourced from reference TRBV30 and TRBJ1-1, is SQTIHQWPATLVQPVGSPLSLECTVEGTSNPNLYWYRQAAGRGLQLLFYSVGIGQISSEVPQNLSASRPQDRQFILSSKKLLLSDSGFYLCAWSHGGNTEAFFGQGTRLTVV.

This clonotype showed up many times. The J gene is TRBJ1-2, the V gene TRBV28; 7 bases match TRBD1. Per germline, CDR1 MDHEN and CDR2 SYDVKM. V trimming: 5 bases; J trimming: 1 base; junction bases outside the gene matches: 4. The CDR3 runs 14 residues. CDR3 sequence reads: CASSIGTDNYGYTF. The CDR3 nucleotides are TGTGCCAGCAGTATAGGGACAGATAACTATGGCTACACCTTC.

Ten or more counts support this clonotype. This chain links TRBV6-1 with TRBJ1-1; 7 positions match TRBD1. The J segment lost 3 bases and the V segment lost 3 bases, leaving 13 bases of the junction unmatched. Germline-derived CDR1 and CDR2 are MNHNS and SASEGT. CDR3 length equals 17 residues. The CDR3 spells CASSETLTGILDTEAFF. Here the CDR3 DNA reads TGTGCCAGCAGTGAGACTTTGACAGGGATCCTCGACACTGAAGCTTTCTTT.

In its sample, this clonotype was seen many times. The rearrangement joins TRBV7-2 to TRBJ2-5; D uncertain. Trimming stripped 4 bases from V and 3 bases from J, with 12 bases between. The germline V gene has CDR1 SGHTA and CDR2 FQGNSA. CDR3 length: 14 residues. The DNA for the CDR3 is TGTGCCAGCAGCTCAAATAGTGGTAAAGAGACCCAGTACTTC. Translating gives CASSSNSGKETQYF.

The chain has TRBV20-1 and TRBJ1-1, with D perhaps matching TRBD1 (6 bases). Trimming shortened V by 3 bases and J by 1 base, and 15 bases separated the two germline ends. Germline V lookup: CDR1 DFQATT, CDR2 SNEGSKA (reference sequence). CDR3 length: 15 residues. CDR3 region: CSASWAGAWNTEAFF. The CDR3 DNA follows: TGCAGTGCTAGTTGGGCAGGGGCCTGGAACACTGAAGCTTTCTTT.

This clonotype was observed at least ten times. The chain combines TRBV15 with TRBJ2-7, with TRBD1 matching 11 bases. The CDR3 runs to 17 residues. Germline CDR1 is LNHNV and CDR2 is YYDKDF (reference sequence). With V trimmed by 0 bases and J by 0 bases, 4 bases remained unmatched. The CDR3 nucleotides are TGTGCCACCAGCAGAGACGGGACAGGGGGGGACTCCTACGAGCAGTACTTC. Translation gives CATSRDGTGGDSYEQYF.

This clonotype occurred many times. The chain joins TRBV10-3 to TRBJ1-5; D is undetermined. V was clipped by 5 bases and J by 4 bases, with 9 bases between them. The V gene's germline CDR1 is ENHRY and CDR2 SYGVKD. This CDR3 is built from 13 residues. CDR3 DNA: TGTGCCATCAGTATGGGCGCAAATCAGCCCCAGCATTTT. Amino acid sequence: CAISMGANQPQHF.

This sequence joins TRBV27 and TRBJ1-2; TRBD1 agrees at 8 bases. The CDR3 sequence is 15 residues long. Germline assignment: CDR1 MNHEY and CDR2 SMNVEV (reference sequence). V lost 5 bases, J lost 4 bases, and 9 bases stayed unmatched. The CDR3 is CASSRAGGAGYGYTF. CDR3 DNA sequence: TGTGCCAGCAGTCGTGCAGGGGGCGCGGGCTATGGCTACACCTTC.

This clonotype occurred many times. The chain recombines TRBV11-2 with TRBJ1-1; D may be TRBD1 (6 bases). The V gene's germline CDR1 is SGHAT and CDR2 FQNNGV. The CDR3 has 17 residues. V shed 5 bases and J shed 0 bases, with 19 bases lying between them. For the CDR3, the DNA is TGTGCCAGCAGCCTCACAACAGGGAGGGCCTTGAACACTGAAGCTTTCTTT. This encodes CASSLTTGRALNTEAFF.

The table lists this clonotype with a few counts. The chain employs TRBV19 and TRBJ2-7; maybe TRBD1 (6 bases). With 5 bases removed from V and 0 bases from J, the gap between germline ends came to 8 bases. The CDR3 covers 13 residues. Per germline, CDR1 LNHDA and CDR2 SQIVND (reference sequence). CDR3 in DNA: TGTGCCAGTAGTGGGACATTCTCCTACGAGCAGTACTTC. Translating it yields CASSGTFSYEQYF.

Worth noting for this clonotype: The conserved phenylalanine or tryptophan normally closing the CDR3 is absent here, so this likely arose from a read error. The chain couples TRBV7-2 to TRBJ1-5; D is unresolved. The V end lost 3 bases, the J end lost 7 bases, and 7 bases lay between the germline ends. This CDR3 spans 12 amino acids. CDR1 is SGHTA, CDR2 FQGNSA, per germline. The CDR3 nucleotides are TGTGCCAGCAGCTTGGGCGAACAGCCCCAGCATTGT. Translation: CASSLGEQPQHC.

Ten or more counts support this clonotype. The chain employs TRBV12-3 or TRBV12-4 and TRBJ2-2, with D possibly TRBD2 on 6 matching bases. The V end was cut by 7 bases, the J end by 3 bases, with 15 bases between. The length of the CDR3 is 15 residues. CDR3 sequence (DNA): TGTGCCAGCATCCTAGGCTGGGGGGACACCGGGGAGCTGTTTTTT. The encoded protein is CASILGWGDTGELFF.

The chain carries TRBV13 and TRBJ2-5; tentatively, D is TRBD1 or TRBD2 (5 bases each). The CDR3 has 16 residues. V lost 2 bases to trimming and J lost 5 bases, with 18 bases between them. Germline values: CDR1 PRHDT, CDR2 FYEKMQ (reference sequence). The CDR3 region has the DNA TGTGCCAGCAGCTTATCAAGGGACGGCCAATCGGAGACCCAGTACTTC. It translates to CASSLSRDGQSETQYF.

The rearrangement joins TRBV5-1 to TRBJ2-7; D not resolved. The germline V gene encodes CDR1 SGHRS and CDR2 YFSETQ. The ends were cut back, 0 bases at V and 6 bases at J, with 7 bases in the middle. The CDR3 consists of 12 residues. The CDR3 loop is CASSLGQSEQYF. The CDR3 coding sequence is TGCGCCAGCAGCTTGGGGCAAAGCGAGCAGTACTTC.

This clonotype was seen many times. V is TRBV6-5 and J is TRBJ2-7, with 7 bases lining up with TRBD1. This CDR3 contains 13 residues. The V gene end was trimmed by 8 bases and the J gene end by 3 bases; junction bases not matched to a gene: 7. Germline CDR1 reads MNHEY; CDR2 reads SVGAGI. The CDR3 DNA reads as TGTGCCAGCCACCGGGACAGATACTACGAGCAGTACTTC. Translating it yields CASHRDRYYEQYF.

This clonotype has a count of ten or more. The V and J genes are TRBV6-1 and TRBJ1-3, with 9 bases lining up with TRBD1. After removal of 2 bases from V and 3 bases from J, the junction contained 5 bases not matched to a gene. CDR1 and CDR2 from the germline V gene are MNHNS and SASEGT. This CDR3 contains 16 residues. CDR3 in DNA: TGTGCCAGCAGTGAACCCGGGACAGGGTTTGGAAACACCATATATTTT. Its protein product is CASSEPGTGFGNTIYF.

Only a few counts were recorded for this clonotype. This chain joins TRBV25-1 and TRBJ1-1, with D perhaps matching TRBD1 (5 bases). Germline CDR1 MGHDK, CDR2 SYGVNS. Trimming left V 6 bases short and J 0 bases short, with 14 bases between. The CDR3 has 15 residues. CDR3 residues: CASSRDGDMNTEAFF. DNA of the CDR3: TGTGCCAGCAGCAGGGACGGAGACATGAACACTGAAGCTTTCTTT.

This clonotype was counted at least ten times. The chain links TRBV6-1 to TRBJ1-5; D unresolved. This CDR3 spans 12 amino acids. Germline values: CDR1 MNHNS, CDR2 SASEGT. V shed 0 bases and J shed 7 bases, with 4 bases lying between them. The CDR3 DNA sequence: TGTGCCAGCAGTGAAGCGTCGCAGCCCCAGCATTTT. Translated: CASSEASQPQHF.